Following are 7 T cell receptor beta chains from one sample sequenced in a study of blood T cell repertoires in COVID-19. The table came from immunoSEQ multiplex PCR; TCRdb's copy has only in-frame clones and leaves some out. The sample has fewer than 250,000 clones, under 90% seen once; the top ten hold about 4.5%. Material: peripheral blood. These receptors came from a man aged 50 to 60 with acute or convalescent COVID-19.

The gene calls are TRBV2 and TRBJ2-1; D possibly corresponds to TRBD1 (6 bases). Trimming cost V 6 bases and J 5 bases, with 11 bases left between them. This CDR3 comprises 13 residues. The germline V gene has CDR1 SNHLY and CDR2 FYNNEI. DNA of the CDR3: TGTGCCAGCAGAGAGGACAGAGACAATGAGCAGTTCTTC. This encodes CASREDRDNEQFF.

This sequence joins TRBV9 and TRBJ1-5; D gene uncertain. This CDR3 has 13 residues. Germline CDR1 and CDR2: SGDLS and YYNGEE. V shed 2 bases and J shed 7 bases, with 10 bases lying between them. CDR3: CASSVATGQPQHF. The CDR3 region has the DNA TGTGCCAGCAGCGTCGCCACCGGGCAGCCCCAGCATTTT.

This chain joins TRBV5-1 and TRBJ2-1; D may be TRBD1 (6 bases). Trimming removed 0 bases from V and 1 base from J, with 8 bases in between. CDR1 and CDR2 (germline): SGHRS, YFSETQ. The CDR3 is 15 residues long. The CDR3 DNA is TGCGCCAGCAGCTTGGGTCAGGGGTCCTACAATGAGCAGTTCTTC. It encodes CASSLGQGSYNEQFF.

This rearrangement joins TRBV6-1 to TRBJ1-5, with D perhaps TRBD1 (5 bases). Trimming took 1 base from V and 2 from J, leaving 12 bases between them. The germline V gene has CDR1 MNHNS and CDR2 SASEGT. This CDR3 contains 16 residues. As DNA, the CDR3 is TGTGCCAGCAGTGAAGTAGGTGGGGCAGGCAATCAGCCCCAGCATTTT. As protein: CASSEVGGAGNQPQHF.

The chain couples TRBV9 to TRBJ2-6, with no clear D. V gave up 1 base and J gave up 3 bases, with 2 bases separating them. The CDR3 extends over 13 amino acids. The germline V gene has CDR1 SGDLS and CDR2 YYNGEE. CDR3 in DNA: TGTGCCAGCAGCGTATATGGGGCCAACGTCCTGACTTTC. Translation: CASSVYGANVLTF.

V gene TRBV5-1 combines with J gene TRBJ2-3; 9 bases line up with TRBD2. V dropped 3 bases and J dropped 2; count of bases not matched to a gene: 7. The length of the CDR3 is 16 residues. Germline V gene data show CDR1 as SGHRS and CDR2 as YFSETQ. CDR3 sequence reads: CASSSRLAVATDTQYF. The CDR3 coding sequence is TGCGCCAGCAGCTCCCGACTAGCGGTTGCCACAGATACGCAGTATTTT.

CDR3 sequence (DNA): TGTGCCAGCAGTTCCACCACCTCCGGGACTAAGTCCTTCTTC. This encodes CASSSTTSGTKSFF. The rearrangement links TRBV6-5 to TRBJ2-1; TRBD2 matches 7 bases. The CDR3 spans 14 residues. Looked up from germline, CDR1 is MNHEY and CDR2 is SVGAGI. The V segment lost 4 bases and the J segment 16 bases; nucleotides outside the gene matches: 16.